Shown below are 5 T cell receptor beta chains from a single sample sequenced in a study of T cell changes during pregnancy in multiple sclerosis. The table came from immunoSEQ multiplex PCR; TCRdb's copy has only in-frame clones and leaves some out. The data hold some 46,000 clones, with about 91% observed a single time. Source: peripheral blood, taken in the third trimester of pregnancy. Every receptor here comes from a female donor with multiple sclerosis, enrolled in a pregnancy study.

V gene TRBV4-3 combines with J gene TRBJ1-2; 7 bases align to TRBD1. The CDR3 totals 15 residues. CDR1 and CDR2 from the germline V gene are LGHNA and YSLEER. V trimming: 1 base; J trimming: 6 bases; junction bases outside the gene matches: 8. The CDR3 DNA is TGCGCCAGCAGCCAAGGCGGAGGGGGCACCCATGGCTACACCTTC. This encodes CASSQGGGGTHGYTF.

The V and J genes are TRBV6-5 and TRBJ1-1, with 7 positions matching TRBD1. Germline-derived CDR1 and CDR2 are MNHEY and SVGAGI. V gave up 2 bases and J gave up 5 bases; unmatched junction bases: 8. CDR3 length equals 15 residues. The DNA of the CDR3 is TGTGCCAGCAGTTACGGCGGCAGGGGGAATACTGAAGCTTTCTTT. It translates to CASSYGGRGNTEAFF.

This clone was counted once. V usage is TRBV6-1 and J usage is TRBJ2-5; TRBD1 matches 9 bases. CDR1 is MNHNS and CDR2 is SASEGT in the germline V gene. The V gene end was trimmed by 8 bases and the J gene end by 2 bases; junction bases not matched to a gene: 9. This CDR3 region has 15 residues. CDR3 bases: TGTGCCAGCGGGCGGGGGACAGGGCCGCAAGAGACCCAGTACTTC. It specifies CASGRGTGPQETQYF.

The table lists this clone with a count of one. The CDR3 DNA reads as TGTGCCAGCAGCTTAGGAACCGGGACTAGCGGGGGCACCGGGGAGCTGTTTTTT. Residues: CASSLGTGTSGGTGELFF. The genes are TRBV7-9 and TRBJ2-2; 14 nucleotides match TRBD2. This CDR3 is built from 18 residues. V trimming: 1 base; J trimming: 4 bases; junction bases outside the gene matches: 5. Germline-derived CDR1 and CDR2 are SEHNR and FQNEAQ (reference sequence).

The CDR3: CSVDSSLNEQFF. CDR3 DNA sequence: TGCAGCGTTGACTCGAGCCTCAATGAGCAGTTCTTC. The J gene is TRBJ2-1, the V gene TRBV29-1; D unclear. V shed 3 bases and J shed 6 bases, with 9 bases lying between them. The length of the CDR3 is 12 residues. CDR1 is SQVTM, CDR2 ANQGSEA, per germline.